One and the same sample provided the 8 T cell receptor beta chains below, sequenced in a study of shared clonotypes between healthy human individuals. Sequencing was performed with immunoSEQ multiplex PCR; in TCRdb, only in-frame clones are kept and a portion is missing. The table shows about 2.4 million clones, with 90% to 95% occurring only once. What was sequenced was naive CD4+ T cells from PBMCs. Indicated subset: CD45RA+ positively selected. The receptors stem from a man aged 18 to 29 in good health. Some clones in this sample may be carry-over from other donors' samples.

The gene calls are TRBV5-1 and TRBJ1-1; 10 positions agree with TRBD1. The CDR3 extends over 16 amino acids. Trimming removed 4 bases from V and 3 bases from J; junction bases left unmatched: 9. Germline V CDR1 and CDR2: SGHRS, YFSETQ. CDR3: CASSPGTGAEYTEAFF. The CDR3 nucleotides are TGCGCCAGCAGCCCCGGGACAGGGGCTGAGTACACTGAAGCTTTCTTT.

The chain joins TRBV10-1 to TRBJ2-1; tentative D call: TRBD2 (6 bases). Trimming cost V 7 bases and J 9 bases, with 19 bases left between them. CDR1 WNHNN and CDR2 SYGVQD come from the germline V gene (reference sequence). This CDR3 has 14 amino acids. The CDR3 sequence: CASTERTNFCEQFF. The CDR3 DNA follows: TGCGCCAGCACGGAGCGGACTAATTTTTGTGAGCAGTTCTTC.

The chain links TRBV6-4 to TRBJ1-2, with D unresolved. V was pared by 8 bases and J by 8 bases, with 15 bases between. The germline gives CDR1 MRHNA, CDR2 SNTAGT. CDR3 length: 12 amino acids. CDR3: CASFSPGLGYTF. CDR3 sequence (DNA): TGTGCCAGCTTTTCCCCCGGGTTAGGCTACACCTTC.

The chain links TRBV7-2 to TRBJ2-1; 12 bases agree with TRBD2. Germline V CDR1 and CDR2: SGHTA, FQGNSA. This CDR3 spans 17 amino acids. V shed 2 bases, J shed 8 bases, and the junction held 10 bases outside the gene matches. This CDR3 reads CASSLLLLAGGNHEQFF. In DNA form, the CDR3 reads TGTGCCAGCAGCTTACTCCTCCTAGCGGGAGGGAATCATGAGCAGTTCTTC. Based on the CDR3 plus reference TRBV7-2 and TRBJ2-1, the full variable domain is GAGVSQSPSNKVTEKGKDVELRCDPISGHTALYWYRQSLGQGLEFLIYFQGNSAPDKSGLPSDRFSAERTGGSVSTLTIQRTQQEDSAVYLCASSLLLLAGGNHEQFFGPGTRLTVL.

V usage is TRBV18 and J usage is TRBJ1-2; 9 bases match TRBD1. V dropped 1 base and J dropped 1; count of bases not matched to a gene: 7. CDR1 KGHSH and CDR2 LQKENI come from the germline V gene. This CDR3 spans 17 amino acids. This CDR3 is CASSPLTGGPFNYGYTF. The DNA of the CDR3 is TGTGCCAGCTCACCACTCACAGGGGGCCCCTTTAACTATGGCTACACCTTC.

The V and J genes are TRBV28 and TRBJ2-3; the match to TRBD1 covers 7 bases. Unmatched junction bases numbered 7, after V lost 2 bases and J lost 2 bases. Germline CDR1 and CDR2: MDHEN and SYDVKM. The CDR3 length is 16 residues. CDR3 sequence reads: CASSLLDRAPTDTQYF. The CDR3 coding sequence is TGTGCCAGCAGTTTACTCGACAGGGCCCCCACAGATACGCAGTATTTT.

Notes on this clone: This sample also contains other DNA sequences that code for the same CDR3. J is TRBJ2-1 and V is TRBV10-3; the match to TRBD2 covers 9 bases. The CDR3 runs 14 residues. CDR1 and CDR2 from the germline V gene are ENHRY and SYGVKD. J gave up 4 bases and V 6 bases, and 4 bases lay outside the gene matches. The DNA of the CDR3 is TGTGCCATCAGAAGACTAGCGGAGTACAATGAGCAGTTCTTC. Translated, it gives CAIRRLAEYNEQFF.

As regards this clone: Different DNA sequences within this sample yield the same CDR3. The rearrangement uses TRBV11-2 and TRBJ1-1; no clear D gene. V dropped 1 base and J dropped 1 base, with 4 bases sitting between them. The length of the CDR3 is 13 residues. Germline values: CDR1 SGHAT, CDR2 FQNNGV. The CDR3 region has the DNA TGTGCCAGCAGCTTAGCAGGGAACACTGAAGCTTTCTTT. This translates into CASSLAGNTEAFF.